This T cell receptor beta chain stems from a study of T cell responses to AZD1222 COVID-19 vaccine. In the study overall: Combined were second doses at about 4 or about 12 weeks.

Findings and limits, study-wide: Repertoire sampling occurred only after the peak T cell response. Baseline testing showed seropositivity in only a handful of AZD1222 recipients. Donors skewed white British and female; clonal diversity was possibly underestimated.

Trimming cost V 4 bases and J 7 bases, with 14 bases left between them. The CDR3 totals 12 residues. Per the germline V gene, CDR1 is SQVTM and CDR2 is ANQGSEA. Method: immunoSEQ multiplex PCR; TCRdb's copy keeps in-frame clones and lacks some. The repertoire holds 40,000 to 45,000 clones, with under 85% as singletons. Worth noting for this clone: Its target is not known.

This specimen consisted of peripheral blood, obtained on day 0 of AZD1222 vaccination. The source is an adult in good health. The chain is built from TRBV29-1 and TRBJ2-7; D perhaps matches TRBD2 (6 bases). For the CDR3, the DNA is TGCAGCGTTGTGGGGACTGGTTGGGAGCAGTACTTC. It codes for CSVVGTGWEQYF.